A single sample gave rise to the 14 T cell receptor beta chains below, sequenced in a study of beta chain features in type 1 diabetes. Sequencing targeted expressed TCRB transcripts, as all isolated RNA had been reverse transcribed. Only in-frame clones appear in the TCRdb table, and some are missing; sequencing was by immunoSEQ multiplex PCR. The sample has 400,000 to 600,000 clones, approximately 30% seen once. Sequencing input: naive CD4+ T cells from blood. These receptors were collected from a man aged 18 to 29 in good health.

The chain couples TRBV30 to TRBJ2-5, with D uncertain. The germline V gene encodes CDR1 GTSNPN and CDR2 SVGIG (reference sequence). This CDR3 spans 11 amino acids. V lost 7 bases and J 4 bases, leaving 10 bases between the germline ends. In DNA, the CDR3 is TGTGCCTTGATAGTGTTAGAGACCCAGTACTTC. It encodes CALIVLETQYF.

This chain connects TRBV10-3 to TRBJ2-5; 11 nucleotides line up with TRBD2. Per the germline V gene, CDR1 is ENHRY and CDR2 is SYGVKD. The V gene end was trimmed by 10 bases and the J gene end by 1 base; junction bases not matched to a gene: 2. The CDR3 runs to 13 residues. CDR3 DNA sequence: TGTGCCACCGGGACTAGCGGCCAAGAGACCCAGTACTTC. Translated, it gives CATGTSGQETQYF.

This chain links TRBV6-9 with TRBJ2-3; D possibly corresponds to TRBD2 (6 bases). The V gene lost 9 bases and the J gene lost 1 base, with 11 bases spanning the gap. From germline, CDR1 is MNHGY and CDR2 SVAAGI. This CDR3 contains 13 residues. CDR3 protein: CARVREGTDTQYF. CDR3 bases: TGTGCCAGGGTGAGGGAGGGCACAGATACGCAGTATTTT.

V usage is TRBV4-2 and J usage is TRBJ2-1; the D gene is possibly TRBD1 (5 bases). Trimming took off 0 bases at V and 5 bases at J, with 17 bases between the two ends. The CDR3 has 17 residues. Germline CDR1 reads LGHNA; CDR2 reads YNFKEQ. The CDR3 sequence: CASSQDQGGLRHNEQFF. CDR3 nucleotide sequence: TGTGCCAGCAGCCAAGATCAGGGCGGCCTTCGCCACAATGAGCAGTTCTTC.

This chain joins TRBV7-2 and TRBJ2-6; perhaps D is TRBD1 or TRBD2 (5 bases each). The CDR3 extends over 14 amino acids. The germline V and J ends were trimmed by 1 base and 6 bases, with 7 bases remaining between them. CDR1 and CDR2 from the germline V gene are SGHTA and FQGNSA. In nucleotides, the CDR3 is TGTGCCAGCAGCTTAGGAGGGGCGGCCAACGTCCTGACTTTC. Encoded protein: CASSLGGAANVLTF. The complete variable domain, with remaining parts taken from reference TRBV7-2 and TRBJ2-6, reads GAGVSQSPSNKVTEKGKDVELRCDPISGHTALYWYRQSLGQGLEFLIYFQGNSAPDKSGLPSDRFSAERTGGSVSTLTIQRTQQEDSAVYLCASSLGGAANVLTFGAGSRLTVL.

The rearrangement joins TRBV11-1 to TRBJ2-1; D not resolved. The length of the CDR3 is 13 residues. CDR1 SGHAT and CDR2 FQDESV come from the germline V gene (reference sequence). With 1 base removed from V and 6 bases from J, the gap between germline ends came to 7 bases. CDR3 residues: CASSLVGANEQFF. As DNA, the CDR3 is TGTGCCAGCAGCTTAGTAGGCGCCAATGAGCAGTTCTTC.

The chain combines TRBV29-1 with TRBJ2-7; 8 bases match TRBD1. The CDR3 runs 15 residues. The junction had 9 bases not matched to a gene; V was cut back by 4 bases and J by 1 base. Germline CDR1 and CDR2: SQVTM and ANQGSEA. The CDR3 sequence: CSVANRTGNSYEQYF. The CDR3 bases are TGCAGCGTTGCGAACAGGACAGGGAATTCCTACGAGCAGTACTTC.

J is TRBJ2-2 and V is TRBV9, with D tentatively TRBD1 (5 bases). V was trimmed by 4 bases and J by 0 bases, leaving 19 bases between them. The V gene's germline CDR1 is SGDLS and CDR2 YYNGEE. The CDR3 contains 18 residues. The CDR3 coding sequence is TGTGCCAGCAGCCGAGGCCCCCGCAAGGGGACGAACACCGGGGAGCTGTTTTTT. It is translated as CASSRGPRKGTNTGELFF.

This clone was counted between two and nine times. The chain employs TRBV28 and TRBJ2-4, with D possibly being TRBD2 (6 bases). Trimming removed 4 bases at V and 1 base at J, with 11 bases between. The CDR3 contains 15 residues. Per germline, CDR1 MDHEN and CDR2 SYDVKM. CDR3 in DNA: TGTGCCAGCAGTTCTGCGGGATTCGCCAAAAACATTCAGTACTTC. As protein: CASSSAGFAKNIQYF.

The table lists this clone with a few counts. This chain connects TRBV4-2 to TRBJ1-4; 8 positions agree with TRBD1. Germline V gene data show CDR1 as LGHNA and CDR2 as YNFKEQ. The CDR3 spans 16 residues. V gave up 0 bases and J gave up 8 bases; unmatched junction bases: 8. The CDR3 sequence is CASSQDRGQANEKLFF. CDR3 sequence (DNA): TGTGCCAGCAGCCAAGACCGGGGACAGGCCAACGAAAAACTGTTTTTT.

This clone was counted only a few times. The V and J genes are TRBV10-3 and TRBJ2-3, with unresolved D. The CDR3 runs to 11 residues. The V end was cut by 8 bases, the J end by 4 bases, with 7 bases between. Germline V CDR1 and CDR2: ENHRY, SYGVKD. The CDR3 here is CAIQTSDTQYF. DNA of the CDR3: TGTGCCATCCAGACCTCAGATACGCAGTATTTT.

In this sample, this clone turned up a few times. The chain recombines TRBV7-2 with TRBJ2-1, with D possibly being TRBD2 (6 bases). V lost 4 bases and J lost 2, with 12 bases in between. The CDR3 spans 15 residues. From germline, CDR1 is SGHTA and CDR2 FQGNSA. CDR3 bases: TGTGCCAGCAGCTCGGAGGGCCTGACCTACAATGAGCAGTTCTTC. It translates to CASSSEGLTYNEQFF.

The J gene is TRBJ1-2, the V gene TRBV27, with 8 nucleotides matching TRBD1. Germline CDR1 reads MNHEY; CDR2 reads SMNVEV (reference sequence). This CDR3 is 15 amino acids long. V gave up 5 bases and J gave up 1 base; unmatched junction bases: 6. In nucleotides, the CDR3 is TGTGCCAGCAGTCTCCGACAGGGGTTTAACTATGGCTACACCTTC. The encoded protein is CASSLRQGFNYGYTF.

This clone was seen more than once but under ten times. DNA for the CDR3: TGTGCCTGGAGGGTGGAATACAATGAGCAGTTCTTC. It is translated as CAWRVEYNEQFF. This sequence joins TRBV30 and TRBJ2-1; no clear D gene. The germline V and J ends were trimmed by 3 bases and 4 bases, with 7 bases remaining between them. CDR1 and CDR2 from the germline V gene are GTSNPN and SVGIG (reference sequence). The CDR3 totals 12 residues.